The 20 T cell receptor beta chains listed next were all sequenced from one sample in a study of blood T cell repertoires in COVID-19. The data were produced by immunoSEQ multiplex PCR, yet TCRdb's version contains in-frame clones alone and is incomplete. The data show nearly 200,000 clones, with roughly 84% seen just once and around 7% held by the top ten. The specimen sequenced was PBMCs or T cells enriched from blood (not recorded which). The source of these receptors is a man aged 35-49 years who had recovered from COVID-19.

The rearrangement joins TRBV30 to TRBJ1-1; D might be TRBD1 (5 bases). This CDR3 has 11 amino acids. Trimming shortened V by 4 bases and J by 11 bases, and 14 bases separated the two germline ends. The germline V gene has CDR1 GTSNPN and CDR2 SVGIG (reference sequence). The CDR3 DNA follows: TGTGCCTGGAACGGGGGAGGACGGGCTTTCTTT. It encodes CAWNGGGRAFF.

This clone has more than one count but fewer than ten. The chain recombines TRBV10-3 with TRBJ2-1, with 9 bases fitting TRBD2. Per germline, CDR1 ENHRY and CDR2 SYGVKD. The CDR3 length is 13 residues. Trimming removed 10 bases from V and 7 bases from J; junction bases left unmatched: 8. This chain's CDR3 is CATEPSGANEQFF. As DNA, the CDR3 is TGTGCCACCGAGCCTAGCGGGGCGAATGAGCAGTTCTTC.

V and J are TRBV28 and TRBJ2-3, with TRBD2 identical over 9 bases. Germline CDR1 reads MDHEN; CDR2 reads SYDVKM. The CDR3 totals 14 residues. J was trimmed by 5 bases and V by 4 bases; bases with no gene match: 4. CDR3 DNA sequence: TGTGCCAGCAGTTCAGCGGGGGGTGTAGATACGCAGTATTTT. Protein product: CASSSAGGVDTQYF.

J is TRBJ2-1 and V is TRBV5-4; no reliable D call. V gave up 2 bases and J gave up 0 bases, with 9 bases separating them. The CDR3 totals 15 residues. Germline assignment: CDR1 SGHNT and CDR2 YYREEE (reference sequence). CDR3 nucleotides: TGTGCCAGCAGCTTTGTGGCTAGCTCCTACAATGAGCAGTTCTTC. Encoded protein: CASSFVASSYNEQFF.

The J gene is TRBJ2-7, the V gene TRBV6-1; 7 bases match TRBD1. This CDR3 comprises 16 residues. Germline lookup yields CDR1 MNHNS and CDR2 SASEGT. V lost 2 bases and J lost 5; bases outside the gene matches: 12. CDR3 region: CASSEKPTGFVDEQYF. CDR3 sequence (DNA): TGTGCCAGCAGTGAAAAACCGACAGGGTTTGTGGACGAGCAGTACTTC.

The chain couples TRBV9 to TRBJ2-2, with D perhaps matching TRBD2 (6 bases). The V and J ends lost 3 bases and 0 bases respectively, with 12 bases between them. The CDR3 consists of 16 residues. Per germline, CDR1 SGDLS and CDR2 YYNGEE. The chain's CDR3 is CASSASGYPNTGELFF. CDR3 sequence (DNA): TGTGCCAGCAGCGCAAGCGGGTACCCGAACACCGGGGAGCTGTTTTTT.

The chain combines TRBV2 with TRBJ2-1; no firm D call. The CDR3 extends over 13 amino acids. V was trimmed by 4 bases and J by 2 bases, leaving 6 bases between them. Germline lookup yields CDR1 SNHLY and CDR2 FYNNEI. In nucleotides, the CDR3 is TGTGCCAGCAGTGGAGGTCCCTACAATGAGCAGTTCTTC. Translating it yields CASSGGPYNEQFF.

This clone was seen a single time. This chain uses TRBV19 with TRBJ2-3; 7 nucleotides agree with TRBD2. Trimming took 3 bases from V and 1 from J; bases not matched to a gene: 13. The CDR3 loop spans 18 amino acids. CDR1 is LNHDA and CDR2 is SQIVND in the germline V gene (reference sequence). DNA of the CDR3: TGTGCCAGTAGTATGACCCACCTCCGGCTAGCGGGCACAGATACGCAGTATTTT. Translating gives CASSMTHLRLAGTDTQYF. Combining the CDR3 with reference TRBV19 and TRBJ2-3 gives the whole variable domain DGGITQSPKYLFRKEGQNVTLSCEQNLNHDAMYWYRQDPGQGLRLIYYSQIVNDFQKGDIAEGYSVSREKKESFPLTVTSAQKNPTAFYLCASSMTHLRLAGTDTQYFGPGTRLTVL.

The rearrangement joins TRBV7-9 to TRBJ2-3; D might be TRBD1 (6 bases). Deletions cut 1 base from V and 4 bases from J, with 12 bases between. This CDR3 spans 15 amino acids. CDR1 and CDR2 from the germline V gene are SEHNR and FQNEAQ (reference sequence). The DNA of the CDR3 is TGTGCCAGCAGCTTAGGCGACAGGTGGGCAGATACGCAGTATTTT. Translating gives CASSLGDRWADTQYF.

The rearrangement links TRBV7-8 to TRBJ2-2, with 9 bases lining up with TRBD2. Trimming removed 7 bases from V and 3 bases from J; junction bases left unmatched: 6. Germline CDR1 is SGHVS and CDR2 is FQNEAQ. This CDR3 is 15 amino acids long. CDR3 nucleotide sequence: TGTGCCAGCACGTCCAGCGGGGGGTACACCGGGGAGCTGTTTTTT. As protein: CASTSSGGYTGELFF. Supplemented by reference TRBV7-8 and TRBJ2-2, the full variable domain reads GAGVSQSPRYKVAKRGQDVALRCDPISGHVSLFWYQQALGQGPEFLTYFQNEAQLDKSGLPSDRFFAERPEGSVSTLKIQRTQQEDSAVYLCASTSSGGYTGELFFGEGSRLTVL.

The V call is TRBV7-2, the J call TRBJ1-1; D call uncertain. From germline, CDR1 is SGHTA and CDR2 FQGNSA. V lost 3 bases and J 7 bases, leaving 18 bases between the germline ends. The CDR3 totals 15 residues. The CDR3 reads CASSFGVLELDEAFF. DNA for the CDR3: TGTGCCAGCAGCTTCGGGGTCTTGGAATTGGATGAAGCTTTCTTT.

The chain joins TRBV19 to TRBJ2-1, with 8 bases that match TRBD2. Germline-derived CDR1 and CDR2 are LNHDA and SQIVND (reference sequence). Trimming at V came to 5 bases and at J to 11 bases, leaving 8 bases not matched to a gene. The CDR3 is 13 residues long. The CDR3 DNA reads TGTGCCAGTAGTCCGCCGGGGGGGCCGAAGCAGTTCTTC. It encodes CASSPPGGPKQFF.

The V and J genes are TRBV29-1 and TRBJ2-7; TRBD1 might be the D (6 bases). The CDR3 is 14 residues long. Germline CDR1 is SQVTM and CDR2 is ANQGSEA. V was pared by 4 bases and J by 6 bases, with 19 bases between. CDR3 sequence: CSVGWGQLIAEQYF. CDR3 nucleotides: TGCAGCGTTGGATGGGGACAACTTATAGCCGAGCAGTACTTC.

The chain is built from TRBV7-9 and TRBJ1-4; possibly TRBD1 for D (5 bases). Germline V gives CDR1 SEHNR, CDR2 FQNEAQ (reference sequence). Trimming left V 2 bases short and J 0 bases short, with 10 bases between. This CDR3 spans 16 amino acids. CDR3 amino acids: CASSLTQGPTNEKLFF. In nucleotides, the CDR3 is TGTGCCAGCAGCTTAACTCAGGGCCCAACTAATGAAAAACTGTTTTTT. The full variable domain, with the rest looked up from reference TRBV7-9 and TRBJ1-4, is DTGVSQNPRHKITKRGQNVTFRCDPISEHNRLYWYRQTLGQGPEFLTYFQNEAQLEKSRLLSDRFSAERPKGSFSTLEIQRTEQGDSAMYLCASSLTQGPTNEKLFFGSGTQLSVL.

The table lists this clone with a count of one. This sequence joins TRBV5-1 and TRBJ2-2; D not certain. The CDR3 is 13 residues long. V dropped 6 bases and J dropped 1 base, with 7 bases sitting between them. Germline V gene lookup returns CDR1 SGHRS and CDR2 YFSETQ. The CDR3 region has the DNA TGCGCCAGCAATCTAGGGAACACCGGGGAGCTGTTTTTT. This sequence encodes CASNLGNTGELFF.

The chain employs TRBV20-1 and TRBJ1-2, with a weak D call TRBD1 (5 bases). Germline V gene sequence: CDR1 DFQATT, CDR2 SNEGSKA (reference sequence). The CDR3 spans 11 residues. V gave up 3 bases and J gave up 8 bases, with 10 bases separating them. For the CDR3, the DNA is TGCAGTGCTAGCAGGAGGGACGGCTACACCTTC. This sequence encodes CSASRRDGYTF.

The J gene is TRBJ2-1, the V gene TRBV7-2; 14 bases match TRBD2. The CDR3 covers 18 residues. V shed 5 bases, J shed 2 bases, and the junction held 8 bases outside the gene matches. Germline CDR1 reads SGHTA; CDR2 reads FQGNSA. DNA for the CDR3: TGTGCCAGCAGCCCCTCGACTAGCGGGGGGGCCCCCTACAATGAGCAGTTCTTC. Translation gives CASSPSTSGGAPYNEQFF.

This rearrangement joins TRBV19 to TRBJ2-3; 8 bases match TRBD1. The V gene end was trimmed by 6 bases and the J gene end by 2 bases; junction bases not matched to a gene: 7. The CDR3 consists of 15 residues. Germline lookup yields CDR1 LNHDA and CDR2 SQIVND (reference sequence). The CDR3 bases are TGTGCCAGTAGACAGGGGGTAACCCTCACAGATACGCAGTATTTT. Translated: CASRQGVTLTDTQYF.

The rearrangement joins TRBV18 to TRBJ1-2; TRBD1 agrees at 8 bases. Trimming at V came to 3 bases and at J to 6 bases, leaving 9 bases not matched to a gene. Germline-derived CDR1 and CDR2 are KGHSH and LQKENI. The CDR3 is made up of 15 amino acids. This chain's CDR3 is CASSPFLDRVDGYTF. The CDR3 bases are TGTGCCAGCTCACCCTTCCTGGACAGGGTTGATGGCTACACCTTC.

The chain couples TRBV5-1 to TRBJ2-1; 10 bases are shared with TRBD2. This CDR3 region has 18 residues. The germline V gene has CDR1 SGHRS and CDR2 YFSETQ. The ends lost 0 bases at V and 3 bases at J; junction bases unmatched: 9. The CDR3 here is CASSLGASGGLFYNEQFF. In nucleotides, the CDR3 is TGCGCCAGCAGCTTGGGGGCTAGCGGGGGCCTTTTCTACAATGAGCAGTTCTTC. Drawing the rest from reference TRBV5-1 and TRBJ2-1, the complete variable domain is KAGVTQTPRYLIKTRGQQVTLSCSPISGHRSVSWYQQTPGQGLQFLFEYFSETQRNKGNFPGRFSGRQFSNSRSEMNVSTLELGDSALYLCASSLGASGGLFYNEQFFGPGTRLTVL.